The 31 T cell receptor beta chains in this list originate from one sample, sequenced in a study of T cell responses to AZD1222 COVID-19 vaccine. TCRdb's table, derived via immunoSEQ multiplex PCR, lists solely in-frame clones and lacks some. The data hold about 170,000 clones, with around 88% observed a single time. Source: peripheral blood, taken 28 days after the second AZD1222 dose. These receptors were obtained from an adult who received the AZD1222 COVID-19 vaccine.

V gene TRBV7-9 combines with J gene TRBJ2-6, with D possibly being TRBD2 (6 bases). V lost 5 bases to trimming and J lost 0 bases, with 14 bases between them. Germline V lookup: CDR1 SEHNR, CDR2 FQNEAQ (reference sequence). The CDR3 totals 17 residues. CDR3 in DNA: TGTGCCAGCAGCATAAGCGGGTTAGGCTCTGGGGCCAACGTCCTGACTTTC. It codes for CASSISGLGSGANVLTF.

The chain joins TRBV20-1 to TRBJ1-5; D gene unclear. In germline, CDR1 is DFQATT, CDR2 SNEGSKA (reference sequence). The length of the CDR3 is 13 residues. Trimming removed 3 bases at V and 8 bases at J, with 14 bases between. The CDR3 protein is CSASAQAREPQHF. The CDR3 nucleotides read TGCAGTGCTAGTGCCCAGGCTAGGGAGCCCCAGCATTTT.

The chain couples TRBV7-2 to TRBJ1-5; 9 bases match TRBD1. Germline V gene sequence: CDR1 SGHTA, CDR2 FQGNSA. V was pared by 4 bases and J by 3 bases, with 7 bases of the junction left unmatched. The CDR3 has 16 amino acids. CDR3 protein: CASSWAGTGNNQPQHF. The CDR3, as DNA: TGTGCCAGCAGCTGGGCCGGGACAGGGAACAATCAGCCCCAGCATTTT.

The rearrangement links TRBV6-5 to TRBJ1-3; no clear D. Looked up from germline, CDR1 is MNHEY and CDR2 is SVGAGI. Trimming shortened V by 5 bases and J by 0 bases, and 11 bases separated the two germline ends. The CDR3 runs to 15 residues. The CDR3 protein is CASSPRLYSGNTIYF. CDR3 nucleotides: TGTGCCAGCAGTCCTCGACTGTACTCTGGAAACACCATATATTTT.

This chain links TRBV9 with TRBJ2-6, with D unclear. The CDR3 loop spans 13 amino acids. Between the trimmed V and J ends, which lost 3 bases and 9 bases, there was a span of 10 bases. Germline V lookup: CDR1 SGDLS, CDR2 YYNGEE. Here the CDR3 DNA reads TGTGCCAGCAGCGAACCCGGGCGCAACGTCCTGACTTTC. Encoded protein: CASSEPGRNVLTF.

The chain links TRBV9 to TRBJ1-6, with D uncertain. CDR3 length equals 15 residues. The V and J ends lost 3 bases and 9 bases respectively, with 16 bases between them. In germline, CDR1 is SGDLS, CDR2 YYNGEE. The CDR3 sequence: CASSAPTSGPSPLHF. For the CDR3, the DNA is TGTGCCAGCAGCGCCCCAACATCGGGTCCTTCACCCCTCCACTTT.

The chain recombines TRBV6-5 with TRBJ2-3; D is unclear. V was trimmed by 0 bases and J by 8 bases, leaving 15 bases between them. This CDR3 has 15 residues. Germline-derived CDR1 and CDR2 are MNHEY and SVGAGI. CDR3: CASSYSSGGSGTQYF. DNA of the CDR3: TGTGCCAGCAGTTACTCGTCGGGTGGGTCTGGTACGCAGTATTTT.

The J gene is TRBJ1-6, the V gene TRBV5-5; 7 nucleotides align to TRBD1. Germline CDR1 reads SGHKS; CDR2 reads YYEKEE (reference sequence). The CDR3 runs to 15 residues. The ends lost 0 bases at V and 7 bases at J; junction bases unmatched: 4. The CDR3: CASSLEDRWNSPLHF. DNA of the CDR3: TGTGCCAGCAGCTTGGAGGACAGGTGGAATTCACCCCTCCACTTT.

This clone appeared a single time. This rearrangement joins TRBV11-2 to TRBJ1-3, with D hard to call. Germline CDR1 and CDR2: SGHAT and FQNNGV. The CDR3 extends over 16 amino acids. Trimming removed 6 bases at V and 7 bases at J, with 22 bases between. In DNA form, the CDR3 reads TGTGCCAGCAGTCTCTTGGGTGAGGAGTCCGGCAACACCATATATTTT. Translation: CASSLLGEESGNTIYF.

This chain uses TRBV6-2 or TRBV6-3 with TRBJ2-1; D is unresolved. CDR1 is MNHEY and CDR2 is SVGEGT in the germline V gene. Trimming shortened V by 6 bases and J by 4 bases, and 16 bases separated the two germline ends. This CDR3 has 15 residues. The CDR3 loop is CASSSRPVQYNEQFF. The CDR3 nucleotides read TGTGCCAGCAGCTCACGTCCGGTACAGTACAATGAGCAGTTCTTC.

The V and J genes are TRBV7-2 and TRBJ2-7; possibly TRBD1 for D (6 bases). The CDR3 length is 14 residues. Trimming removed 2 bases from V and 4 bases from J, with 12 bases in between. Germline V CDR1 and CDR2: SGHTA, FQGNSA. This CDR3 reads CASSLRVQGYEQYF. CDR3 nucleotide sequence: TGTGCCAGCAGCTTACGGGTTCAGGGGTACGAGCAGTACTTC.

V and J are TRBV2 and TRBJ2-3; 9 bases fit TRBD2. Germline lookup yields CDR1 SNHLY and CDR2 FYNNEI. The ends lost 2 bases at V and 2 bases at J; junction bases unmatched: 5. The CDR3 has 16 amino acids. In DNA form, the CDR3 reads TGTGCCAGCAGTGAACTAGCGGGGATGTACACAGATACGCAGTATTTT. Amino acid sequence: CASSELAGMYTDTQYF.

The rearrangement links TRBV21-1 to TRBJ1-5; the table's TRBD1 call for D was not verified on the DNA. TRBV21-1 is flagged as a pseudogene. This CDR3 has 19 residues. CDR3 protein: CASSTRQESQINSNQPQHF. In nucleotides, the CDR3 is TGTGCCAGCAGCACCCGACAGGAGTCCCAGATTAATAGCAATCAGCCCCAGCATTTT.

This rearrangement joins TRBV18 to TRBJ2-5; D is unresolved. From germline, CDR1 is KGHSH and CDR2 LQKENI. The length of the CDR3 is 11 residues. V was trimmed by 5 bases and J by 3 bases, leaving 4 bases between them. The CDR3 here is CASSSEETQYF. CDR3 nucleotides: TGTGCCAGCTCATCGGAAGAGACCCAGTACTTC.

This clone was recorded once. The chain uses TRBV12-3 or TRBV12-4 and TRBJ2-2; D is unclear. The V and J ends lost 3 bases and 4 bases respectively, with 6 bases between them. The CDR3 totals 13 residues. CDR3 sequence: CASSFSVTGELFF. The CDR3 region has the DNA TGTGCCAGCAGTTTCTCGGTCACCGGGGAGCTGTTTTTT.

V gene TRBV29-1 combines with J gene TRBJ2-5, with D tentatively TRBD2 (7 bases). The V gene lost 4 bases and the J gene lost 2 bases, with 11 bases spanning the gap. Germline V gene lookup returns CDR1 SQVTM and CDR2 ANQGSEA. The CDR3 sequence is 13 residues long. In nucleotides, the CDR3 is TGCAGCGTTGTAGGGGGGGAACAAGAGACCCAGTACTTC. This gives the protein CSVVGGEQETQYF.

The rearrangement uses TRBV6-5 and TRBJ1-2, with D perhaps matching TRBD1 (6 bases). Germline V gene data show CDR1 as MNHEY and CDR2 as SVGAGI. Trimming removed 0 bases from V and 4 bases from J, with 12 bases in between. The CDR3 runs to 15 residues. The CDR3 reads CASSYSTGGFYGYTF. CDR3 DNA sequence: TGTGCCAGCAGTTACTCGACAGGAGGGTTCTATGGCTACACCTTC.

This clone has a handful of counts. The rearrangement links TRBV19 to TRBJ1-6; D is ambiguous. Germline CDR1 reads LNHDA; CDR2 reads SQIVND (reference sequence). Trimming shortened V by 7 bases and J by 0 bases, and 16 bases separated the two germline ends. The CDR3 is 17 amino acids. This CDR3 is CASTKGVTDSYNSPLHF. Here the CDR3 DNA reads TGTGCCAGTACCAAGGGCGTTACCGACTCCTATAATTCACCCCTCCACTTT.

Only one count was recorded for this clone. The CDR3, as DNA: TGTGCCAGCAGCCTGAGGGGAGCAGATACGCAGTATTTT. Translating it yields CASSLRGADTQYF. This chain joins TRBV3-1 (or the pseudogene TRBV3-2) and TRBJ2-3; D may correspond to TRBD1 or TRBD2 (5 bases each). V was pared by 4 bases and J by 4 bases, with 9 bases between. In germline, CDR1 is LGHDT, CDR2 YNNKEL (reference sequence). This CDR3 has 13 amino acids.

The chain carries TRBV6-5 and TRBJ2-1; D is undetermined. This CDR3 is built from 15 residues. Per germline, CDR1 MNHEY and CDR2 SVGAGI. The ends were cut back, 2 bases at V and 2 bases at J, with 10 bases in the middle. This chain's CDR3 is CASSYEANPYNEQFF. The DNA for the CDR3 is TGTGCCAGCAGTTACGAAGCGAACCCCTACAATGAGCAGTTCTTC.

The chain joins TRBV2 to TRBJ1-6; possibly TRBD1 for D (6 bases). Trimming shortened V by 11 bases and J by 0 bases, and 8 bases separated the two germline ends. CDR1 SNHLY and CDR2 FYNNEI come from the germline V gene. This CDR3 has 13 amino acids. In DNA, the CDR3 is TGTGCCGGGGGCGCCTCCTATAATTCACCCCTCCACTTT. Its translation is CAGGASYNSPLHF.

The V and J genes are TRBV7-9 and TRBJ2-6; D gene ambiguous. V was trimmed by 10 bases and J by 4 bases, leaving 11 bases between them. Germline V gene lookup returns CDR1 SEHNR and CDR2 FQNEAQ (reference sequence). This CDR3 is 13 amino acids long. In DNA, the CDR3 is TGTGCCACAACCCAAGGGGGGGCCAACGTCCTGACTTTC. Translation gives CATTQGGANVLTF.

The chain links TRBV27 to TRBJ2-1, with D perhaps matching TRBD1 or TRBD2 (5 bases each). The CDR3 has 13 residues. Trimming removed 5 bases at V and 14 bases at J, with 19 bases between. Germline V gene data show CDR1 as MNHEY and CDR2 as SMNVEV (reference sequence). In DNA form, the CDR3 reads TGTGCCAGCAGTGCCCGGGGACGCCTGGGGAAGTTCTTC. This encodes CASSARGRLGKFF.

This clone was detected only once. The genes are TRBV2 and TRBJ2-1; D call uncertain. CDR1 and CDR2 (germline): SNHLY, FYNNEI. Trimming removed 0 bases from V and 0 bases from J, with 6 bases in between. The CDR3 runs to 15 residues. The CDR3 is CASSEAGISYNEQFF. DNA of the CDR3: TGTGCCAGCAGTGAAGCGGGGATCTCCTACAATGAGCAGTTCTTC.

V is TRBV7-8 and J is TRBJ2-7; D is possibly TRBD1 or TRBD2 (5 bases each). This CDR3 region has 15 residues. Germline-derived CDR1 and CDR2 are SGHVS and FQNEAQ. The ends were cut back, 5 bases at V and 5 bases at J, with 19 bases in the middle. This CDR3 reads CASSQPGHGEDEQYF. CDR3 nucleotides: TGTGCCAGCAGCCAGCCGGGGCACGGTGAGGACGAGCAGTACTTC.

This chain joins TRBV19 and TRBJ1-3; D is unclear. Per germline, CDR1 LNHDA and CDR2 SQIVND (reference sequence). V lost 5 bases, J lost 7 bases, and 15 bases lay in between. The CDR3 runs to 14 residues. CDR3 loop: CASSASAIWNTIYF. In nucleotides, the CDR3 is TGTGCCAGTAGTGCGTCGGCGATATGGAACACCATATATTTT.

This chain links TRBV7-8 with TRBJ1-1; D uncertain. The V gene lost 2 bases and the J gene lost 10 bases, with 11 bases spanning the gap. The CDR3 is made up of 12 amino acids. Per germline, CDR1 SGHVS and CDR2 FQNEAQ. CDR3 coding DNA: TGTGCCAGCAGCTTATCGGGAAGTCGAGCTTTCTTT. Its protein is CASSLSGSRAFF.

This clone appeared many times. The chain is built from TRBV10-1 and TRBJ2-3; 8 nucleotides line up with TRBD2. Looked up from germline, CDR1 is WNHNN and CDR2 is SYGVQD (reference sequence). The CDR3 sequence is 14 residues long. V lost 6 bases to trimming and J lost 9 bases; unmatched junction nucleotides: 11. DNA of the CDR3: TGCGCCAGCAGCGACGGCCGGGCGGGGGGAACGCAGTATTTT. Its translation is CASSDGRAGGTQYF.

This clone appeared a single time. This sequence joins TRBV28 and TRBJ2-7; the match to TRBD1 covers 7 bases. CDR1 is MDHEN and CDR2 is SYDVKM in the germline V gene. After removal of 6 bases from V and 4 bases from J, the junction contained 6 bases not matched to a gene. The CDR3 is 13 residues long. CDR3 residues: CASSQGTAYEQYF. The CDR3 DNA is TGTGCCAGCAGCCAAGGGACAGCTTACGAGCAGTACTTC. The whole variable domain, filled in from reference TRBV28 and TRBJ2-7, reads DVKVTQSSRYLVKRTGEKVFLECVQDMDHENMFWYRQDPGLGLRLIYFSYDVKMKEKGDIPEGYSVSREKKERFSLILESASTNQTSMYLCASSQGTAYEQYFGPGTRLTVT.

V gene TRBV9 combines with J gene TRBJ2-1; 8 nucleotides match TRBD2. Losses at the gene ends were 0 bases for V and 6 bases for J; bases not matched to a gene: 11. Germline V lookup: CDR1 SGDLS, CDR2 YYNGEE. The CDR3 has 17 amino acids. CDR3 sequence: CASSVAPRARGGNEQFF. The CDR3 DNA follows: TGTGCCAGCAGCGTAGCCCCGCGGGCCCGGGGGGGCAATGAGCAGTTCTTC.

This clone was seen more than once but under ten times. The rearrangement joins TRBV4-2 to TRBJ1-2; D is undetermined. CDR1 and CDR2 (germline): LGHNA, YNFKEQ. The CDR3 contains 12 residues. Trimming took off 0 bases at V and 8 bases at J, with 7 bases between the two ends. The CDR3 reads CASSQDPSGYTF. CDR3 bases: TGTGCCAGCAGCCAAGATCCCAGCGGCTACACCTTC.